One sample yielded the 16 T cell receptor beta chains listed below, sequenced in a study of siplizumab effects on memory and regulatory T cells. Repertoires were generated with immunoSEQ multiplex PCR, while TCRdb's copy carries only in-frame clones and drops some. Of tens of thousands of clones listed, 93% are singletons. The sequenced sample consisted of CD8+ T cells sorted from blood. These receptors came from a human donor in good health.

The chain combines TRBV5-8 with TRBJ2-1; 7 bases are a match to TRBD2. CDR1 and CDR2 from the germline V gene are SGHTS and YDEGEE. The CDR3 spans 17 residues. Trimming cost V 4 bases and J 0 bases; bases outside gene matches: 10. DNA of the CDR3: TGTGCCAGCAGCCCGGGGACTACTCGAAGCTCCTACAATGAGCAGTTCTTC. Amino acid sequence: CASSPGTTRSSYNEQFF.

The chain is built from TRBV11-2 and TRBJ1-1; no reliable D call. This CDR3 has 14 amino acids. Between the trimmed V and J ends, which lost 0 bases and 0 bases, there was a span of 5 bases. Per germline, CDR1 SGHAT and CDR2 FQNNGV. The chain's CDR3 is CASSLDLMNTEAFF. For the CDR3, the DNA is TGTGCCAGCAGCTTAGATTTGATGAACACTGAAGCTTTCTTT.

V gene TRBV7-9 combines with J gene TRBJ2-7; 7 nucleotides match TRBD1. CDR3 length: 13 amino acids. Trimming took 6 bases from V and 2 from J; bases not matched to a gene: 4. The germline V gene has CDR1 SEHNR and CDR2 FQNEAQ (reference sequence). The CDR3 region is CASRRTGPYEQYF. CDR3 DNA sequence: TGTGCCAGCAGGCGGACAGGTCCCTACGAGCAGTACTTC.

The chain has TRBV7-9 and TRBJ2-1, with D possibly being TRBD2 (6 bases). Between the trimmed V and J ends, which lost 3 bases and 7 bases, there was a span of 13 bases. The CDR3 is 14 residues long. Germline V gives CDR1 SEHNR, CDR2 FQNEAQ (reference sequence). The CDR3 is CASSLTGLANEQFF. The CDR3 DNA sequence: TGTGCCAGCAGCTTGACCGGGCTAGCGAATGAGCAGTTCTTC.

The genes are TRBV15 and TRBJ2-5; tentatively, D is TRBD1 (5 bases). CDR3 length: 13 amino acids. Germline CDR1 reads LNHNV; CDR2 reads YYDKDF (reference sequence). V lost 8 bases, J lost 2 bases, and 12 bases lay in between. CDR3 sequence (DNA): TGTGCCACCCGAACAAGACAGCAAGAGACCCAGTACTTC. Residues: CATRTRQQETQYF.

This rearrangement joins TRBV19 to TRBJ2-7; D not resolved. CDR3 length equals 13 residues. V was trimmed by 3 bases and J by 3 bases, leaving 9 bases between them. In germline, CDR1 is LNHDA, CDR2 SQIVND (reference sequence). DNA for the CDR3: TGTGCCAGTAGTATGATAGAAAGCTACGAGCAGTACTTC. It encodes CASSMIESYEQYF.

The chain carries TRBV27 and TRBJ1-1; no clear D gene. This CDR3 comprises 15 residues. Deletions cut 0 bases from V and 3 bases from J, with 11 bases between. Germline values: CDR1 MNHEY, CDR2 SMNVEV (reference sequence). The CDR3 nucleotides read TGTGCCAGCAGTTTATCTGCGATGCCCTACACTGAAGCTTTCTTT. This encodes CASSLSAMPYTEAFF.

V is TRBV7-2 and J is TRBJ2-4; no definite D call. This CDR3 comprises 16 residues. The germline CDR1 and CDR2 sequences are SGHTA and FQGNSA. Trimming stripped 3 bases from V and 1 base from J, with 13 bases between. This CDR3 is CASSLTSYSAKNIQYF. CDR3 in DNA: TGTGCCAGCAGCTTGACATCATACTCGGCCAAAAACATTCAGTACTTC. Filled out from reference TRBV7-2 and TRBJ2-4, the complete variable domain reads GAGVSQSPSNKVTEKGKDVELRCDPISGHTALYWYRQSLGQGLEFLIYFQGNSAPDKSGLPSDRFSAERTGGSVSTLTIQRTQQEDSAVYLCASSLTSYSAKNIQYFGAGTRLSVL.

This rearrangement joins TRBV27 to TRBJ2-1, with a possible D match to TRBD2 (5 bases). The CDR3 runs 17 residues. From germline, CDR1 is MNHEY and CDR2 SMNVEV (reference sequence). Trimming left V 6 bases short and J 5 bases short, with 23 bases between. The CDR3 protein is CASRSKSLAMGNNEQFF. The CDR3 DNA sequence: TGTGCCAGCAGGTCCAAATCCTTAGCGATGGGGAACAATGAGCAGTTCTTC.

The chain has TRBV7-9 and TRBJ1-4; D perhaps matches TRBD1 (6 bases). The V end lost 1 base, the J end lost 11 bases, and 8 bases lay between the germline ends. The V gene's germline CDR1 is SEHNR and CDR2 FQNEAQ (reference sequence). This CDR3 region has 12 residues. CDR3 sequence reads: CASSLGQEKLFF. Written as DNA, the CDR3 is TGTGCCAGCAGCTTAGGACAGGAGAAACTGTTTTTT. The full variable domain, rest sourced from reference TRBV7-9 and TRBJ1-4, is DTGVSQNPRHKITKRGQNVTFRCDPISEHNRLYWYRQTLGQGPEFLTYFQNEAQLEKSRLLSDRFSAERPKGSFSTLEIQRTEQGDSAMYLCASSLGQEKLFFGSGTQLSVL.

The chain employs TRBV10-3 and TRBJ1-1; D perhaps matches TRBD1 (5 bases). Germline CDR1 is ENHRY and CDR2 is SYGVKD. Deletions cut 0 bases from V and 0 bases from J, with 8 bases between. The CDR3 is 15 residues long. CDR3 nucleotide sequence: TGTGCCATCAGTGAGTCGACAGATTTGAACACTGAAGCTTTCTTT. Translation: CAISESTDLNTEAFF.

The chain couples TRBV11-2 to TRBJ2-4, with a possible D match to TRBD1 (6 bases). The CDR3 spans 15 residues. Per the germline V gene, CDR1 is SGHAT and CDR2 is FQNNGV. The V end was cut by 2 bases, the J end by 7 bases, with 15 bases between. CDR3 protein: CASSLYRDFTNIQYF. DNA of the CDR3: TGTGCCAGCAGCTTATACAGGGATTTTACGAACATTCAGTACTTC.

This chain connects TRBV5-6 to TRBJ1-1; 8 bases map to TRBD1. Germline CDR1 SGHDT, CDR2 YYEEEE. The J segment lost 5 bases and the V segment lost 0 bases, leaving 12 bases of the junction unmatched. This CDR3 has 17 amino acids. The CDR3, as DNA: TGTGCCAGCAGCTTGGGAGGGGCAGGGGGCTTTGGTACTGAAGCTTTCTTT. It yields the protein CASSLGGAGGFGTEAFF.

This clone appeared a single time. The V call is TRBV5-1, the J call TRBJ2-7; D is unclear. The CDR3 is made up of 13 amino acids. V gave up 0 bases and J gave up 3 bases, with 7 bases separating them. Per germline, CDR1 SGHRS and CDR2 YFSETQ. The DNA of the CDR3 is TGCGCCAGCAGCTTGGCCCAGGACTACGAGCAGTACTTC. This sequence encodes CASSLAQDYEQYF.

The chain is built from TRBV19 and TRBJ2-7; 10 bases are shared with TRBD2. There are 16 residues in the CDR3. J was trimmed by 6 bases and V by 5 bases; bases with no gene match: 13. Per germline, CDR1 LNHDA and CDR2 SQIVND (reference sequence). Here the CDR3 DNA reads TGTGCCAGTAGTCCTCATTCCGGGACTAGCGCTGGCGAGCAGTACTTC. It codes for CASSPHSGTSAGEQYF.

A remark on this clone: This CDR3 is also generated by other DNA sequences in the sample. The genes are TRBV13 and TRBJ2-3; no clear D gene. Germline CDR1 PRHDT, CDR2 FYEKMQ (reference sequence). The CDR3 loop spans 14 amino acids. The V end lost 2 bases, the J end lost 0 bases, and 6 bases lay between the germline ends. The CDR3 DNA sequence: TGTGCCAGCAGCTTACGTGGAAGCACAGATACGCAGTATTTT. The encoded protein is CASSLRGSTDTQYF.